The T cell receptor beta chain described here comes from a study of cytotoxic CD8 clonotypes in ibrutinib-treated CLL. In the study overall: Per sample, productive templates averaged almost 260,000 and productive rearrangements averaged 94,082.

There are a few counts of this clone. Its antigen is not identified. With sequencing, the targeted depth ranged from 1 in 200,000 to 1 in 1 million T cells. Using immunoSEQ multiplex PCR, the repertoire was profiled, and TCRdb retains in-frame clones only, with some absent. The sample contains 190,000 or so clones, over 60% of which appear only once. Germline V gene sequence: CDR1 SGHVS, CDR2 FQNEAQ. This CDR3 spans 13 amino acids. Trimming pared 3 bases from V and 2 bases from J, leaving 7 bases between. Overall study findings and caveats: Clonality increased at ibrutinib response and stayed stable in sustained remission. At progression, however, it fell back toward baseline. Public clonotypes, found uncommonly, either contracted or stayed stable on treatment.

This chain connects TRBV7-8 to TRBJ1-2; D remains ambiguous. The sequence derives from a human donor with chronic lymphocytic leukemia. The specimen was PBMCs, collected after 24 months of ibrutinib treatment. The CDR3 sequence is CASSFLANYGYTF. The CDR3 DNA sequence: TGTGCCAGCAGCTTTTTGGCAAACTATGGCTACACCTTC. The variable domain in full, with the rest retrieved from reference TRBV7-8 and TRBJ1-2, is GAGVSQSPRYKVAKRGQDVALRCDPISGHVSLFWYQQALGQGPEFLTYFQNEAQLDKSGLPSDRFFAERPEGSVSTLKIQRTQQEDSAVYLCASSFLANYGYTFGSGTRLTVV.